This TCR beta chain was sequenced in a study of blood T cell repertoires in COVID-19. The CDR3 runs to 16 residues. The V end lost 3 bases, the J end lost 3 bases, and 16 bases lay between the germline ends. Germline CDR1 reads SGHDT; CDR2 reads YYEEEE. Sequenced by immunoSEQ multiplex PCR; TCRdb stores in-frame clones only, minus some. The data show roughly 280,000 clones, with 80% to 90% seen just once and roughly 11% held by the top ten. The clonotype originates from a woman in her seventies with acute or convalescent COVID-19. The V call is TRBV5-6, the J call TRBJ1-3, with no clear D. Sequenced: peripheral blood. CDR3 sequence (DNA): TGTGCCAGCAGCTCGCCTCTGGACTCCTTTGGAAACACCATATATTTT. The encoded protein is CASSSPLDSFGNTIYF.